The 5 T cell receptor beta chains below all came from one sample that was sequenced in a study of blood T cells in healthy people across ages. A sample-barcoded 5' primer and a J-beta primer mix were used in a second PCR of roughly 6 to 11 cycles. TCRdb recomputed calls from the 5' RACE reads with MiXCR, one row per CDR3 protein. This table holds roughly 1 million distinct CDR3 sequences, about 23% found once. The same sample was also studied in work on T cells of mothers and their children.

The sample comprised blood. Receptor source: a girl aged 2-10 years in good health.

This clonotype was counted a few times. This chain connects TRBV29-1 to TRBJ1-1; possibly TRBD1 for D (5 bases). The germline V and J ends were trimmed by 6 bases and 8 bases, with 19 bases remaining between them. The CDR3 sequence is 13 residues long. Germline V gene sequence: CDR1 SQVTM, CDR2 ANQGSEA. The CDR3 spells CSVQDRVSPEAFF. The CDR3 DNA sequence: TGCAGCGTGCAAGACAGAGTGAGTCCCGAAGCTTTCTTT.

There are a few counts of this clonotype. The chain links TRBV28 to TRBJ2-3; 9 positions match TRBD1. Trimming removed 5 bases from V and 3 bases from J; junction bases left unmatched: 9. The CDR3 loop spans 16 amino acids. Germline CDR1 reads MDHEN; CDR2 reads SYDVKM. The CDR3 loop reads CASSRPPGQGTDTQYF. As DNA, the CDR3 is TGTGCCAGCAGTCGTCCCCCGGGACAGGGAACAGATACGCAGTATTTT.

The CDR3 DNA reads as TGCAGCGTCGCTATCGTAAATGAGCAGTTCTTC. This gives the protein CSVAIVNEQFF. This chain uses TRBV29-1 with TRBJ2-5; D is unclear. With the DNA end fitting TRBJ2-1 better, the J assignment may be wrong. The CDR3 extends over 11 amino acids. CDR1 SQVTM and CDR2 ANQGSEA come from the germline V gene.

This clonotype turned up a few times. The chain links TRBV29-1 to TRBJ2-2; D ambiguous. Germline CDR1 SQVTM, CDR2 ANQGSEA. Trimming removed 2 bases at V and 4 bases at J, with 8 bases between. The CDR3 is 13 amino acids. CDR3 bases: TGCAGCGTTGAAATTTGGGCCACCGGGGAGCTGTTTTTT. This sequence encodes CSVEIWATGELFF.

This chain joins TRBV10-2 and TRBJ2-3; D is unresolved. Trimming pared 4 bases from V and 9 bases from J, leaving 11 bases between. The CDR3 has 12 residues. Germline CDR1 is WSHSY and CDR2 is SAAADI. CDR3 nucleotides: TGCGCCAGCAGTGCTCCCCTCGACACGCAGTATTTT. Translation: CASSAPLDTQYF.